The sequence of this T cell receptor (beta chain) was determined in a study of CD8+CD57+ T cells in acquired aplastic anemia. Patients selected for sequencing had displayed CD8+CD57+ cell expansion by flow cytometry. The sample holds many counts of this clonotype. Using genomic DNA as the template, TCR beta VDJ and CDR3 profiling was carried out. TCRdb itself ran the reads through MiXCR, one entry per CDR3 protein. The data contain about 150,000 distinct CDR3 sequences, 52% of them singletons. The ends lost 0 bases at V and 3 bases at J; junction bases unmatched: 4. The germline V gene encodes CDR1 LGHNA and CDR2 YNFKEQ. The length of the CDR3 is 16 residues.

This sequence originates from a human donor with aplastic anemia. This chain uses TRBV4-2 with TRBJ1-5, with TRBD1 identical over 8 bases. Sequencing was performed on sorted CD4+, CD8+, or CD8+CD57+ T cells (not recorded which) from PBMCs. The CDR3: CASSQEQGDNNQPQHF. CDR3 nucleotide sequence: TGTGCCAGCAGCCAAGAACAGGGGGATAACAATCAGCCCCAGCATTTT.